Sequencing of this T cell receptor beta chain was carried out in a study of regulatory T cells in long-lasting Graves disease. For the study at large: By definition, persistent Graves' disease involved antithyroid drugs for over 5 years alongside positive TSH receptor antibodies.

Time point specified: persistent/refractory GD, antithyroid drugs over 5 years with positive TRAb. Extracted RNA from PBMCs served as the source of the TCR library. iRepertoire HTBI primers and Arm-PCR of CDR3 regions built TCR beta libraries. TCRdb re-called the multiplex PCR reads with MiXCR, one entry per CDR3 protein. Of 450,000 or so distinct CDR3 sequences detected, 22% appear once; the ten largest clones hold about an eighth. This CDR3 is built from 14 residues. Germline values: CDR1 SGHDT, CDR2 YYEEEE. J lost 5 bases, V lost 2 bases, and 3 bases had no gene match. This clonotype was counted only a few times.

The sequence derives from a female donor with Graves disease. The rearrangement links TRBV5-6 to TRBJ1-4; TRBD1 agrees at 7 bases. Specimen: peripheral blood mononuclear cells (PBMCs), collected when the disease was refractory, from a patient treated with antithyroid drugs. CDR3: CASSLLQGNEKLFF. For the CDR3, the DNA is TGTGCCAGCAGCTTATTACAGGGGAATGAAAAACTGTTTTTT.